This T cell receptor (beta chain) is from a study of OX40 agonist ivuxolimab in advanced cancers. Looking at the study overall: Hepatocellular carcinoma, melanoma, renal cell or head and neck cancer occurred in dose-escalation patients. Mean age 60 years, range roughly 23 to 79; about 81% male.

This CDR3 is built from 14 residues. The V segment lost 5 bases and the J segment 6 bases; nucleotides outside the gene matches: 8. Germline V gene sequence: CDR1 SEHNR, CDR2 FQNEAQ (reference sequence). TCRdb keeps only in-frame clones here, not all; method: immunoSEQ multiplex PCR. The table shows roughly 67,000 clones, with 92% occurring only once. The chain couples TRBV7-9 to TRBJ1-2, with 8 bases lining up with TRBD1. This sample comprised CD4+ or CD8+ T cells sorted from blood, obtained in a trial of the OX40 agonist ivuxolimab. The source of this sequence is an adult with an advanced solid tumor such as melanoma, head and neck, liver or kidney cancer. The CDR3 nucleotides are TGTGCCAGCAGCCTTGGGACAGGCCGCGATGGCTACACCTTC. Residues: CASSLGTGRDGYTF.